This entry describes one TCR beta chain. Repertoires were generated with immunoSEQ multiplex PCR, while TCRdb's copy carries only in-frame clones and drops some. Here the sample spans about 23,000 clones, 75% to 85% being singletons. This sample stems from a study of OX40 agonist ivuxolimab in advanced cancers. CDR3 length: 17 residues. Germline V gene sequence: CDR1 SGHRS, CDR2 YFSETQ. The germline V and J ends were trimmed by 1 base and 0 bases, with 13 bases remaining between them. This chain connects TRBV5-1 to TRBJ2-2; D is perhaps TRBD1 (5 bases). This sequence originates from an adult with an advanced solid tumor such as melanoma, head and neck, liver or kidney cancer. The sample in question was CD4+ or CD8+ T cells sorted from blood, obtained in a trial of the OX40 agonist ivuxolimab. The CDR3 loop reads CASSLNPRTSNTGELFF. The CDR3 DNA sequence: TGCGCCAGCAGCTTGAATCCTAGGACATCGAACACCGGGGAGCTGTTTTTT.